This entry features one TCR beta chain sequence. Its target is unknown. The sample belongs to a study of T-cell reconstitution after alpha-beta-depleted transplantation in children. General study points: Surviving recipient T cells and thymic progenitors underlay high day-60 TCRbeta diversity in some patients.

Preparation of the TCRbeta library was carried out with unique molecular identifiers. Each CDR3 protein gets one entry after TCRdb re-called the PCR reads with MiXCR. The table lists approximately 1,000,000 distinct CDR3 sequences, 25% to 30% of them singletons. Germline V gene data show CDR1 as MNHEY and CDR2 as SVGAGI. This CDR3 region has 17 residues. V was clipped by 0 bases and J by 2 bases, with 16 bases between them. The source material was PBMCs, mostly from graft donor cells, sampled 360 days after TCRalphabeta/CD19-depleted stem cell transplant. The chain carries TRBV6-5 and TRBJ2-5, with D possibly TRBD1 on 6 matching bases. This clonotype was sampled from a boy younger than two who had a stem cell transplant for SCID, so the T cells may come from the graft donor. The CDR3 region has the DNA TGTGCCAGCAGTTACTCGAACGGGCTAGGGGGACAAGAGACCCAGTACTTC. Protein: CASSYSNGLGGQETQYF.